The 23 T cell receptor beta chains presented below share a single source sample, sequenced in a study of T cells in Graves' hyperthyroidism and ophthalmopathy (dated 2019 in TCRdb). Library method: multiplex PCR. Reads for this sample came from an Illumina HiSeq 2000. Amplification of TCR beta CDR3 regions was carried out from RNA transcripts. The first round of RT-PCR for the TCR CDR3 was performed with the HTBI primer set and the Qiagen OneStep RT-PCR kit. The raw public data were reprocessed by TCRdb itself: fastp quality trimming at Q25, MiXCR clonotype calling, in-frame beta chains only. Identical CDR3 protein sequences are pooled into one entry, listed with their most common genes and DNA. This sample has more than 500,000 distinct CDR3 sequences in its table, and roughly 16% of those were observed once. About 31% of the sample rests with the top ten. Sequencing input: blood. These receptors all stem from a woman in her twenties or thirties with Graves' ophthalmopathy.

This clonotype was detected only a few times. The CDR3 DNA is TGTGCCAGCAGCTTGGCTCAGGGGACCCCCCGCGAGCAGTACTTC. Translated, it gives CASSLAQGTPREQYF. This rearrangement joins TRBV5-4 to TRBJ2-7, with D perhaps matching TRBD1 (6 bases). Germline CDR1 and CDR2: SGHNT and YYREEE (reference sequence). The CDR3 length is 15 residues. V gave up 0 bases and J gave up 6 bases, with 16 bases separating them.

At least ten counts were recorded for this clonotype. V is TRBV30 and J is TRBJ2-1, with a possible D match to TRBD1 (5 bases). V dropped 3 bases and J dropped 8 bases, with 11 bases sitting between them. The germline V gene has CDR1 GTSNPN and CDR2 SVGIG (reference sequence). This CDR3 has 12 residues. In DNA form, the CDR3 reads TGTGCCTGGAGCCCGACAGAATATGAGCAGTTCTTC. This sequence encodes CAWSPTEYEQFF.

Only a few counts were recorded for this clonotype. V gene TRBV11-1 combines with J gene TRBJ2-7, with D perhaps being TRBD1 or TRBD2 (5 bases each). Germline V lookup: CDR1 SGHAT, CDR2 FQDESV (reference sequence). V was cut by 5 bases and J by 3 bases, with 17 bases left in between. The CDR3 is 15 residues long. This chain's CDR3 is CASSPGTGLGYEQYF. CDR3 nucleotide sequence: TGTGCCAGCAGCCCAGGGACGGGGCTTGGCTACGAGCAGTACTTC.

This clonotype has more than one count but fewer than ten. The chain combines TRBV6-2 or TRBV6-3 with TRBJ1-2; D might be TRBD1 (5 bases). V was clipped by 11 bases and J by 4 bases, with 11 bases between them. The germline V gene has CDR1 MNHEY and CDR2 SVGEGT. The CDR3 length is 11 residues. CDR3 DNA: TGTGCCGCGACAGATTTCTATGGCTACACCTTC. Translating it yields CAATDFYGYTF.

This clonotype was found many times. This rearrangement joins TRBV12-5 to TRBJ2-5; D is unresolved. The V gene lost 1 base and the J gene lost 0 bases, with 6 bases spanning the gap. This CDR3 is 14 amino acids long. Germline CDR1 LGHNT, CDR2 FRNRAP. The CDR3 sequence is CASGLGHDQETQYF. The CDR3 DNA reads as TGTGCTAGTGGTTTGGGACATGACCAAGAGACCCAGTACTTC.

In this sample, this clonotype turned up a few times. This chain connects TRBV14 to TRBJ2-5, with D unresolved. V was clipped by 3 bases and J by 0 bases, with 11 bases between them. The CDR3 has 15 residues. Germline V gives CDR1 SGHDN, CDR2 FVKESK. CDR3 nucleotide sequence: TGTGCCAGCAGCCAGAACGATTGGTACCAAGAGACCCAGTACTTC. Translation: CASSQNDWYQETQYF.

This clonotype appeared many times. The chain uses TRBV12-3 or TRBV12-4 and TRBJ1-5; D possibly corresponds to TRBD1 (5 bases). The V end was cut by 6 bases, the J end by 7 bases, with 19 bases between. The CDR3 extends over 15 amino acids. CDR3 sequence: CASSLRHRPGQPQHF. CDR3 nucleotide sequence: TGTGCCAGCAGCCTAAGGCACAGGCCGGGCCAGCCCCAGCATTTT.

This clonotype was seen a few times. V gene TRBV28 combines with J gene TRBJ2-1, with 10 bases matching TRBD1. The CDR3 contains 17 residues. Looked up from germline, CDR1 is MDHEN and CDR2 is SYDVKM. The J segment lost 1 base and the V segment lost 5 bases, leaving 8 bases of the junction unmatched. This CDR3 is CASSILTGGPSYNEQFF. DNA for the CDR3: TGTGCCAGCAGTATCCTGACAGGGGGCCCTTCCTACAATGAGCAGTTCTTC.

In this sample, this clonotype turned up once. Possible read error: a much larger clone is one base away. V is TRBV5-1 and J is TRBJ2-1, with D perhaps TRBD1 (5 bases). The J call may be in error: the DNA end matches TRBJ2-7 better. The length of the CDR3 is 16 residues. CDR1 SGHRS and CDR2 YFSETQ come from the germline V gene. The CDR3, as DNA: TGCGCCAGCAGCGATAACCCCCTAGGACAAAACAATGAGCAGTACTTC. Translated: CASSDNPLGQNNEQYF.

The chain has TRBV11-2 and TRBJ2-1; D unclear. The germline V and J ends were trimmed by 3 bases and 10 bases, with 10 bases remaining between them. The CDR3 is 12 residues long. Germline V lookup: CDR1 SGHAT, CDR2 FQNNGV. In nucleotides, the CDR3 is TGTGCCAGCAGCTTCACGGAGACCGAGCAGTTCTTC. Translated: CASSFTETEQFF.

The DNA of the CDR3 is TGTGCCAGTCGAGCGGACAGGGCAGACCAGCCCCAGCATTTT. As protein: CASRADRADQPQHF. The chain combines TRBV2 with TRBJ1-5; 8 bases are a match to TRBD1. V lost 9 bases, J lost 7 bases, and 11 bases stayed unmatched. CDR1 and CDR2 from the germline V gene are SNHLY and FYNNEI. CDR3 size: 14 residues. The full variable domain, its missing parts supplied by reference TRBV2 and TRBJ1-5, is EPEVTQTPSHQVTQMGQEVILRCVPISNHLYFYWYRQILGQKVEFLVSFYNNEISEKSEIFDDQFSVERPDGSNFTLKIRSTKLEDSAMYFCASRADRADQPQHFGDGTRLSIL.

This clonotype has at least ten counts. V and J are TRBV7-8 and TRBJ1-5, with 9 bases lining up with TRBD1. With 1 base clipped from V and 1 base from J, the junction kept 5 bases outside the gene matches. The germline V gene encodes CDR1 SGHVS and CDR2 FQNEAQ. CDR3 length: 17 residues. The CDR3 DNA is TGTGCCAGCAGCTTAGAACAGGGGGCTGTAAGCAATCAGCCCCAGCATTTT. As protein: CASSLEQGAVSNQPQHF. Looking up the rest from reference TRBV7-8 and TRBJ1-5 gives the full variable domain: GAGVSQSPRYKVAKRGQDVALRCDPISGHVSLFWYQQALGQGPEFLTYFQNEAQLDKSGLPSDRFFAERPEGSVSTLKIQRTQQEDSAVYLCASSLEQGAVSNQPQHFGDGTRLSIL.

This clonotype was counted between two and nine times. The rearrangement joins TRBV14 to TRBJ2-1; the match to TRBD2 covers 8 bases. J was trimmed by 6 bases and V by 0 bases; bases with no gene match: 10. The CDR3 has 17 amino acids. The germline V gene encodes CDR1 SGHDN and CDR2 FVKESK. CDR3 sequence reads: CASSQDGETSVFNEQFF. The CDR3 bases are TGTGCCAGCAGCCAAGATGGTGAGACTAGCGTTTTCAATGAGCAGTTCTTC.

This clonotype was counted at least ten times. This chain links TRBV6-5 with TRBJ1-1; D uncertain. The V and J ends lost 2 bases and 4 bases respectively, with 11 bases between them. Germline assignment: CDR1 MNHEY and CDR2 SVGAGI. This CDR3 has 14 amino acids. CDR3 residues: CASSYRLAGTEAFF. The CDR3, as DNA: TGTGCCAGCAGTTACCGATTAGCGGGCACTGAAGCTTTCTTT.

Concerning this clonotype: A much larger clone is a single base away; this may be a read error. The chain uses TRBV5-1 and TRBJ2-7; perhaps D is TRBD1 or TRBD2 (5 bases each). The CDR3 contains 14 residues. The germline CDR1 and CDR2 sequences are SGHRS and YFSETQ. The CDR3, as DNA: TGCGCCAGCAGCGGGGTTCCGACAGACTACGCGCAGTACTTC. It translates to CASSGVPTDYAQYF.

This clonotype was seen ten or more times. The chain joins TRBV28 to TRBJ1-6; TRBD1 is a possible D gene (5 bases). Trimming took off 5 bases at V and 14 bases at J, with 19 bases between the two ends. The CDR3 is 14 amino acids. Germline V gene lookup returns CDR1 MDHEN and CDR2 SYDVKM. DNA for the CDR3: TGTGCCAGCAGTCAACCTGACAGCCCGGGAACCCTCCACTTT. Its translation is CASSQPDSPGTLHF.

This clonotype was counted many times. V gene TRBV5-4 combines with J gene TRBJ2-2, with D perhaps TRBD1 or TRBD2 (5 bases each). The CDR3 sequence is 15 residues long. In germline, CDR1 is SGHNT, CDR2 YYREEE (reference sequence). V was shortened by 0 bases and J by 1 base, with 7 bases between the two germline ends. The CDR3 DNA sequence: TGTGCCAGCAGCTTGGGGGACCAGAACACCGGGGAGCTGTTTTTT. It codes for CASSLGDQNTGELFF.

This clonotype occurred many times. J is TRBJ1-2 and V is TRBV5-5; D may be TRBD1 (6 bases). Trimming took 5 bases from V and 7 from J, leaving 12 bases between them. Germline values: CDR1 SGHKS, CDR2 YYEKEE (reference sequence). The CDR3 runs 12 residues. The DNA for the CDR3 is TGTGCCAGCAGTCAGGACAGAGGTGGCTACACCTTC. Translation: CASSQDRGGYTF.

This clonotype was detected ten times or more. The V call is TRBV11-3, the J call TRBJ1-1, with 10 bases that match TRBD1. This CDR3 contains 15 residues. With 4 bases clipped from V and 8 bases from J, the junction kept 10 bases outside the gene matches. CDR1 SGHNT and CDR2 YENEEA come from the germline V gene. In DNA form, the CDR3 reads TGTGCCAGCAGCTCCTGGGGACAGGGGCCCTGGGAAGCTTTCTTT. This sequence encodes CASSSWGQGPWEAFF.

Comment on this clonotype: Being one base from a much bigger clone, this may be a read error. J is TRBJ2-7 and V is TRBV7-8; TRBD2 matches 10 bases. CDR3 length: 17 residues. Per germline, CDR1 SGHVS and CDR2 FQNEAQ. V was pared by 4 bases and J by 1 base, with 10 bases of the junction left unmatched. CDR3 nucleotides: TGTGCCAGCAGCTCAGGGCTAGCGGGGGATCAGTCCTACGAGCAGTACTTC. Translated, it gives CASSSGLAGDQSYEQYF.

The V and J genes are TRBV19 and TRBJ2-7, with TRBD1 matching 8 bases. The germline CDR1 and CDR2 sequences are LNHDA and SQIVND (reference sequence). The CDR3 runs to 14 residues. Trimming cost V 6 bases and J 6 bases; bases outside gene matches: 10. CDR3 protein: CASSQGQASGEQYF. The CDR3 DNA reads TGTGCCAGTAGCCAGGGACAGGCCTCGGGCGAGCAGTACTTC.

This clonotype turned up a few times. V usage is TRBV4-1 and J usage is TRBJ1-3; tentative D call: TRBD1 (5 bases). The ends were cut back, 1 base at V and 0 bases at J, with 10 bases in the middle. The CDR3 is 16 amino acids. Germline assignment: CDR1 MGHRA and CDR2 YSYEKL. CDR3 bases: TGCGCCAGCAGCCAAGGACAGTCGCTCTCTGGAAACACCATATATTTT. Its protein is CASSQGQSLSGNTIYF.

The sample holds many counts of this clonotype. The CDR3 sequence is CASRGTGFTEAFF. CDR3 nucleotides: TGTGCCAGCAGGGGGACAGGGTTCACTGAAGCTTTCTTT. The chain is built from TRBV6-1 and TRBJ1-1; 9 bases map to TRBD1. This CDR3 is 13 amino acids long. The germline V gene has CDR1 MNHNS and CDR2 SASEGT. Losses at the gene ends were 6 bases for V and 4 bases for J; bases not matched to a gene: 3.